Following are 8 T cell receptor beta chains from one sample sequenced in a study of graft-versus-host responses after intestinal transplantation. Some clones are missing from TCRdb's copy, which holds only in-frame ones; the method was immunoSEQ multiplex PCR. The table lists 43,000 or so clones, about 95% of them singletons. The starting material was PBMCs, obtained roughly 51 weeks after intestinal transplant. These receptors were obtained from a human patient who received an intestinal transplant, so some T cells may come from the graft donor.

The chain links TRBV2 to TRBJ1-1; 10 bases agree with TRBD1. Unmatched junction bases numbered 4, after V lost 2 bases and J lost 4 bases. Per the germline V gene, CDR1 is SNHLY and CDR2 is FYNNEI. The CDR3 has 15 residues. The CDR3 region is CASSENWDRGTEAFF. The CDR3 nucleotides read TGTGCCAGCAGTGAAAATTGGGACAGGGGCACTGAAGCTTTCTTT.

The V gene is TRBV6-5, the J gene TRBJ1-2; 10 positions match TRBD1. Germline CDR1 and CDR2: MNHEY and SVGAGI. This CDR3 comprises 16 residues. V gave up 4 bases and J gave up 2 bases; unmatched junction bases: 7. CDR3 loop: CASSSRDRGTNYGYTF. The CDR3 coding sequence is TGTGCCAGCAGTTCCCGGGACAGGGGTACCAACTATGGCTACACCTTC.

The chain links TRBV19 to TRBJ2-7, with D possibly called TRBD1 or TRBD2 (5 bases each). The CDR3 runs to 14 residues. Between the trimmed V and J ends, which lost 7 bases and 3 bases, there was a span of 16 bases. The V gene's germline CDR1 is LNHDA and CDR2 SQIVND (reference sequence). The CDR3 spells CASNSGTEYYEQYF. The CDR3 DNA reads TGTGCCAGTAATTCCGGGACCGAGTACTACGAGCAGTACTTC.

This chain uses TRBV29-1 with TRBJ2-3; D is undetermined. The CDR3 contains 13 residues. Germline values: CDR1 SQVTM, CDR2 ANQGSEA. Trimming pared 4 bases from V and 2 bases from J, leaving 10 bases between. The CDR3 is CSVASVHTDTQYF. In DNA form, the CDR3 reads TGCAGCGTTGCCTCGGTGCACACAGATACGCAGTATTTT.

This chain links TRBV25-1 with TRBJ1-4, with 7 bases identical to TRBD1. Per germline, CDR1 MGHDK and CDR2 SYGVNS. J was trimmed by 11 bases and V by 4 bases; bases with no gene match: 4. This CDR3 has 12 residues. The CDR3 nucleotides read TGTGCCAGCAGTGGCACAGGGGTGAAACTGTTTTTT. It encodes CASSGTGVKLFF.

V gene TRBV4-1 combines with J gene TRBJ2-4; 10 bases align to TRBD1. CDR3 length: 18 amino acids. CDR1 is MGHRA, CDR2 YSYEKL, per germline. With 4 bases clipped from V and 0 bases from J, the junction kept 9 bases outside the gene matches. The CDR3 bases are TGCGCCAGCAGCCGCGGGACAGGGGTCCTTATAGCCAAAAACATTCAGTACTTC. Translated: CASSRGTGVLIAKNIQYF.

The V gene is TRBV5-1, the J gene TRBJ2-3, with TRBD2 identical over 8 bases. CDR1 and CDR2 from the germline V gene are SGHRS and YFSETQ. The junction had 7 bases not matched to a gene; V was cut back by 3 bases and J by 4 bases. This CDR3 comprises 15 residues. CDR3 residues: CASSSDPSGSDTQYF. The CDR3 DNA sequence: TGCGCCAGCAGCTCTGACCCTAGCGGGTCAGATACGCAGTATTTT.

V gene TRBV18 combines with J gene TRBJ1-5; D is uncertain. The CDR3 is made up of 13 amino acids. V lost 1 base and J 7 bases, leaving 8 bases between the germline ends. The germline V gene has CDR1 KGHSH and CDR2 LQKENI. CDR3 bases: TGTGCCAGCTCACCACTGTTGGGGCAGCCCCAGCATTTT. Its protein is CASSPLLGQPQHF.